This TCR beta chain is from a study of beta chain features in type 1 diabetes (dated by TCRdb to the late 2010s). Study-wide context: Patients and healthy donors did not differ in mean age, gender distribution, total cell number or subset yield. A total of 107,917,701 sorted cells were examined across all samples, and the number of cells per subset was strongly correlated with RNA yield. In the study, recently diagnosed type 1 diabetes patients and matched healthy donors were compared on the TCRB repertoires of their sorted circulating CD4+ T cell subsets. Whereas all 30 or so donors provided naive and central memory subsets, regulatory and stem cell-like memory subsets were isolated from just 8 patients and roughly 8 healthy donors.

All of the isolated RNA was reverse transcribed with the High Capacity cDNA Reverse Transcription Kit, so expressed TCRB transcripts were sequenced. Naive, central memory and regulatory T cell samples underwent deep immunoSEQ sequencing, averaging approximately 3.5 million total reads per sample. After sorted cells were lysed in RLT buffer, RNA was extracted with DNase-treated RNeasy Micro or Mini kits, with the choice depending on cell number. To prevent cross-contamination, each cell subset was processed individually, whereas patient and healthy donor samples were processed jointly. Using the immunoSEQ multiplex PCR, TCRB sequences were amplified from cDNA into 87-bp fragments spanning the CDR3 region. Sequencing of the amplicons was done on the Illumina HiSeq platform. The authors' pipeline ran thus. Synthetic template baselines were used to correct PCR bias computationally, reads within Hamming distance 2 were collapsed together, and singletons that could not be merged were discarded. Reads were aligned against IMGT to assign V, D and J genes, CDR3 length and insertions or deletions at six rearrangement sites. Within each subset, clonotype counts were normalized to sorted cell number, and only after that were true diversity and Gini coefficients computed with the tcR R package. The overlap coefficient, calculated on TCRB nucleotide sequences, was used to measure repertoire sharing. Out-of-frame TCRB sequences from naive cells were analyzed to stand in for the pre-selection repertoire. TCRdb limited this immuneACCESS table to in-frame rearrangements with V and J called. A share of clones is missing; checked studies link under half to unresolved V genes, and the rest is unexplained. Clone size and the V and J calls come from that table; the DNA yielded D and trimming. The sample includes roughly 310,000 clones, with roughly 9.6% observed a single time. The biggest ten clones account for 0.015% of the sample.

Each donor gave one peripheral blood draw, approximately 110 mL on average, collected into heparinised tubes. A BD FACSAria II was used to sort naive, central memory, regulatory and stem cell-like memory CD4+ T cells with a panel that included CD45RO, CCR7, CD25, CD127, CD95 and CD27. Every sorted population had a purity above 95%. PBMCs were separated immediately by Lymphoprep density gradient centrifugation and were stained directly, without being cultured. So that batch effects would be minimized, each experiment stained and sorted samples in pairs, pairing one healthy donor with one patient. A word on this clone: The specificity of this receptor is unknown. Per-base qualities were not stored, and no clone one base away is much larger.

The investigation overall reported the following: HLA sub-analyses involved small numbers of individuals, so any influence of HLA type on TCRB rearrangement remained unresolved. Fewer insertions and more nucleotide deletions at VDJ recombination sites were observed in patients with type 1 diabetes, implying thymic rearrangement abnormalities. Because cDNA was sequenced instead of genomic DNA, highly expressing activated cells could be over-represented, though the groups showed no difference in activation or CD3 levels. PCR may preferentially amplify shorter templates, but because patient and control samples were amplified and corrected together, any resulting skew would affect both groups equally. Naive, central memory and regulatory TCRB repertoires appeared to be more similar among patients than among healthy donors. Type 1 diabetes patients showed a moderate but significant shortening of TCRB CDR3 length in all four CD4+ subsets.

After removal of 8 bases from V and 2 bases from J, the junction retains 7 bases not matched to a gene. The CDR3 numbers 15 residues from cysteine through phenylalanine. Only the CDR3 DNA stays, 45 bases, in frame from base 1. The germline V gene provides CDR1 SNHLY and CDR2 FYNNEI. The rearrangement combines TRBV2 with TRBJ2-1; TRBD1 lines up with 9 middle nucleotides. This clonotype was obtained from a woman aged 25 to 39 in good health. Specimen: naive CD4+ T cells from blood. Reading the label with the study, this specimen's cell subset or site is: true naive CD4+ T cells. This receptor has the CDR3 CASGSRTGAYNEQFF. The nucleotide sequence is TGTGCCAGCGGGAGTAGGACAGGGGCCTACAATGAGCAGTTCTTC.